Listed below are T cell receptor beta chains from one sample, sequenced in a study of blood T cell repertoires in COVID-19. TCRdb keeps only in-frame clones here, not all; method: immunoSEQ multiplex PCR. The sample has roughly 230,000 clones; 85% to 90% are singletons. Sequencing used PBMCs or T cells enriched from blood (not recorded which). The receptors were sampled from a woman aged 25 to 39 with acute COVID-19. CDR3s include the opening cysteine and the closing phenylalanine or tryptophan. D genes are given only for firm matches. The size of a clone is reported for some rows only, either as once, few or many, or as a class for expanded clones.

J: TRBJ2-3
V: TRBV4-1
size: -
D: TRBD2
length: 17
DNA: TGCGCCAGCAGCCAAGTAACGAGCGGGGGCCGCACAGATACGCAGTATTTT
CDR3: CASSQVTSGGRTDTQYF

J: TRBJ1-3
V: TRBV19
size: -
D: -
length: 17
DNA: TGTGCCAGTAGTACTCGTGAGGTCCGCTTATCTGGAAACACCATATATTTT
CDR3: CASSTREVRLSGNTIYF

J: TRBJ1-2
V: TRBV19
size: -
D: -
length: 13
DNA: TGTGCCAGTAGCGGCAGGGGTTCCTATGGCTACACCTTC
CDR3: CASSGRGSYGYTF

J: TRBJ1-2
V: TRBV7-2
size: -
D: -
length: 14
DNA: TGTGCCAGCAGCCAACTACAGGGCGACTATGGCTACACCTTC
CDR3: CASSQLQGDYGYTF

J: TRBJ1-1
V: TRBV6-5
size: -
D: TRBD1
length: 14
DNA: TGTGCCAGCAGCCTCGGGACAGGGCGAACTGAAGCTTTCTTT
CDR3: CASSLGTGRTEAFF

J: TRBJ2-5
V: TRBV5-5
size: -
D: TRBD1
length: 15
DNA: TGTGCCAGCAGCTTGATTTCGGACAGGGGAGAGACCCAGTACTTC
CDR3: CASSLISDRGETQYF

J: TRBJ1-5
V: TRBV2
size: -
D: -
length: 12
DNA: TGTGCCAGCAGGGCGAGGGAACGGCCCCAGCATTTT
CDR3: CASRARERPQHF

J: TRBJ1-1
V: TRBV2
size: -
D: TRBD1
length: 14
DNA: TGTGCCAGCAAGGACAGGGCGAGGAGCACTGAAGCTTTCTTT
CDR3: CASKDRARSTEAFF

J: TRBJ1-3
V: TRBV14
size: -
D: -
length: 15
DNA: TGTGCCAGCAGCCAAGACAGAAACTCTGGAAACACCATATATTTT
CDR3: CASSQDRNSGNTIYF

J: TRBJ1-5
V: TRBV2
size: -
D: -
length: 14
DNA: TGTGCCAGCACGCCCTGGACAGACAATCAGCCCCAGCATTTT
CDR3: CASTPWTDNQPQHF

J: TRBJ2-1
V: TRBV11-2
size: -
D: TRBD2
length: 18
DNA: TGTGCCAGCAGCCCCCACCATCCTAGGACTAGTTATTTTAATGAGCAGTTCTTC
CDR3: CASSPHHPRTSYFNEQFF

J: TRBJ2-7
V: TRBV28
size: -
D: -
length: 15
DNA: TGTGCCAGCAGTCGGCGGCCAAGCCAGACCTACGAGCAGTACTTC
CDR3: CASSRRPSQTYEQYF

J: TRBJ1-2
V: TRBV14
size: -
D: -
length: 12
DNA: TGTGCCAGCAGGCACACAGGGTATGGCTACACCTTC
CDR3: CASRHTGYGYTF

J: TRBJ2-6
V: TRBV6-1
size: few
D: -
length: 17
DNA: TGTGCCAGCAGTGCTACGGGGAGAATTTCTGGGGCCAACGTCCTGACTTTC
CDR3: CASSATGRISGANVLTF

J: TRBJ1-1
V: TRBV19
size: once
D: TRBD1
length: 14
DNA: TGTGCCAGTAGTTTGCGACAGGGTCGGACTGAAGCTTTCTTT
CDR3: CASSLRQGRTEAFF

J: TRBJ2-7
V: TRBV6-1
size: -
D: -
length: 15
DNA: TGTGCCAGCAGTGAAGGGGCAGGGTACCCTTACGAGCAGTACTTC
CDR3: CASSEGAGYPYEQYF

J: TRBJ2-3
V: TRBV11-3
size: -
D: TRBD1
length: 17
DNA: TGTGCCAGCAGCTTGGGCGGAGCAGGGGGTGTGACAGATACGCAGTATTTT
CDR3: CASSLGGAGGVTDTQYF

J: TRBJ2-1
V: TRBV27
size: -
D: -
length: 13
DNA: TGTGCCAGCAGTTTACGCAGCTACAATGAGCAGTTCTTC
CDR3: CASSLRSYNEQFF

J: TRBJ2-3
V: TRBV29-1
size: -
D: -
length: 12
DNA: TGCAGCGTTGAAGTAGAAGACAGGTTGCAGTATTTT
CDR3: CSVEVEDRLQYF

J: TRBJ1-1
V: TRBV25-1
size: -
D: TRBD1
length: 14
DNA: TGTGCCAGCAGTCATGACAGGGTGGGGACTGAAGCTTTCTTT
CDR3: CASSHDRVGTEAFF

J: TRBJ1-5
V: TRBV19
size: -
D: -
length: 14
DNA: TGTGCCAGTAGTATCTCGGGGGGCCTTCAGCCCCAGCATTTT
CDR3: CASSISGGLQPQHF

J: TRBJ1-5
V: TRBV28
size: -
D: -
length: 12
DNA: TGTGCCAGCAGTTTAGAGGGCAGGCCCCAGCATTTT
CDR3: CASSLEGRPQHF

J: TRBJ2-5
V: TRBV6-5
size: -
D: -
length: 13
DNA: TGTGCCAGCACTCCTCGAGGCAAGGAGACCCAGTACTTC
CDR3: CASTPRGKETQYF

J: TRBJ1-1
V: TRBV5-1
size: -
D: TRBD1
length: 14
DNA: TGCGCCAGCAGCGGACAGGGGGTTGACACTGAAGCTTTCTTT
CDR3: CASSGQGVDTEAFF

J: TRBJ1-5
V: TRBV19
size: -
D: TRBD1
length: 14
DNA: TGTGCCAGTAGTGAGGGGGCTAGCAATCAGCCCCAGCATTTT
CDR3: CASSEGASNQPQHF

J: TRBJ2-7
V: TRBV2
size: many
D: TRBD2
length: 16
DNA: TGTGCCAGCAGTGAAGCTGGCGGGGGGGCGTCCTACGAGCAGTACTTC
CDR3: CASSEAGGGASYEQYF

J: TRBJ2-3
V: TRBV5-8
size: -
D: -
length: 14
DNA: TGTGCCAGCAGCTTGGGCAGGTCCGCAGATACGCAGTATTTT
CDR3: CASSLGRSADTQYF

J: TRBJ1-4
V: TRBV5-6
size: -
D: TRBD1
length: 18
DNA: TGTGCCAGCAGCCAAGGACAGGAGATTACCCAAGAGGGTGAAAAACTGTTTTTT
CDR3: CASSQGQEITQEGEKLFF

J: TRBJ2-5
V: TRBV27
size: -
D: TRBD2
length: 14
DNA: TGTGCCAGCAGTTCAGCGGGGGTACAAGAGACCCAGTACTTC
CDR3: CASSSAGVQETQYF

J: TRBJ1-6
V: TRBV19
size: -
D: TRBD1
length: 15
DNA: TGTGCCAGTAGCCCGACAGGGCGGGGTAATTCACCCCTCCACTTT
CDR3: CASSPTGRGNSPLHF

J: TRBJ1-1
V: TRBV20-1
size: -
D: TRBD1
length: 13
DNA: TGCAGTGCTAGTGACAGGGTAAGCACTGAAGCTTTCTTT
CDR3: CSASDRVSTEAFF

J: TRBJ2-1
V: TRBV5-1
size: -
D: TRBD1
length: 18
DNA: TGCGCCAGCAGCTTGCTCGGACAGGGGGCCGCATACTACAATGAGCAGTTCTTC
CDR3: CASSLLGQGAAYYNEQFF

J: TRBJ2-5
V: TRBV5-1
size: -
D: TRBD1
length: 18
DNA: TGCGCCAGCAGCCTACTCCGGACAGGGGGTATCGGGCAAGAGACCCAGTACTTC
CDR3: CASSLLRTGGIGQETQYF

J: TRBJ1-2
V: TRBV30
size: -
D: TRBD1
length: 14
DNA: TGTGCCTGGAGCGCCGATACAGGGGCGAGGGGCTACACCTTC
CDR3: CAWSADTGARGYTF

J: TRBJ1-5
V: TRBV30
size: -
D: TRBD1
length: 13
DNA: TGTGCCTGGAGTAGACAGGGGGATCAGCCCCAGCATTTT
CDR3: CAWSRQGDQPQHF